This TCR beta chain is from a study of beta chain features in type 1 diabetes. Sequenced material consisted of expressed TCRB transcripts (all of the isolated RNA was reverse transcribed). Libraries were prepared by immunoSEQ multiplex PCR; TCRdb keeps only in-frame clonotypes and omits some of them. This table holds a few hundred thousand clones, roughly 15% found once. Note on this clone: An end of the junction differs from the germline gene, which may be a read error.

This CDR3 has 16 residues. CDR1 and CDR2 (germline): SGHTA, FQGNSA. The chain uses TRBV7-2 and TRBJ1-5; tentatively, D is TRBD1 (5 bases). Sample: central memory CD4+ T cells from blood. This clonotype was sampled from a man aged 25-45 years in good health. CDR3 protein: CASSRDVTAKSQPQHF. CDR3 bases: TGCGCCAGCAGCCGAGACGTGACAGCCAAATCTCAGCCCCAGCATTTT.